Listed here are 14 T cell receptor beta chains from one sample, sequenced in a study of T cell changes during pregnancy in multiple sclerosis. Sequenced by immunoSEQ multiplex PCR; TCRdb stores in-frame clones only, minus some. Of 55,000 to 65,000 clones listed, 80% to 90% are singletons. This sample comprised peripheral blood, obtained in the first trimester of pregnancy. These receptors originate from a female donor in good health, enrolled as a control in a pregnancy study.

The chain recombines TRBV11-3 with TRBJ2-7; D gene ambiguous. With 2 bases removed from V and 0 bases from J, the gap between germline ends came to 8 bases. This CDR3 spans 14 amino acids. CDR1 SGHNT and CDR2 YENEEA come from the germline V gene. CDR3 residues: CASSLWSYSYEQYF. CDR3 bases: TGTGCCAGCAGCTTATGGTCCTACTCCTACGAGCAGTACTTC. Based on the CDR3 plus reference TRBV11-3 and TRBJ2-7, the full variable domain is EAGVVQSPRYKIIEKKQPVAFWCNPISGHNTLYWYLQNLGQGPELLIRYENEEAVDDSQLPKDRFSAERLKGVDSTLKIQPAELGDSAVYLCASSLWSYSYEQYFGPGTRLTVT.

This chain connects TRBV30 to TRBJ1-3; 7 bases fit TRBD1. The V gene end was trimmed by 3 bases and the J gene end by 11 bases; junction bases not matched to a gene: 7. This CDR3 spans 12 amino acids. Germline CDR1 and CDR2: GTSNPN and SVGIG (reference sequence). The CDR3 DNA sequence: TGTGCCTGGAGCCCTAGGGACAGCCCCATATATTTT. Its translation: CAWSPRDSPIYF.

The rearrangement joins TRBV5-4 to TRBJ1-1; TRBD1 matches at 9 bases. The V gene end was trimmed by 3 bases and the J gene end by 6 bases; junction bases not matched to a gene: 9. Germline V lookup: CDR1 SGHNT, CDR2 YYREEE (reference sequence). This CDR3 comprises 15 residues. The CDR3 loop reads CASSSGDRVLAEAFF. CDR3 DNA: TGTGCCAGCAGCTCCGGGGACAGGGTTTTGGCTGAAGCTTTCTTT.

The CDR3 nucleotides read TGTGCCAGCTTGGGGGGGACCCATCAGCCCCAGCATTTT. It translates to CASLGGTHQPQHF. The chain links TRBV2 to TRBJ1-5; maybe TRBD1 (5 bases). CDR3 length: 13 amino acids. Trimming removed 8 bases at V and 5 bases at J, with 13 bases between. The germline V gene has CDR1 SNHLY and CDR2 FYNNEI.

A note on this clone: The sample has other DNA sequences that encode this CDR3 too. The chain uses TRBV5-1 and TRBJ2-2; D unclear. The CDR3 has 14 amino acids. Deletions cut 0 bases from V and 1 base from J, with 4 bases between. CDR1 SGHRS and CDR2 YFSETQ come from the germline V gene. This CDR3 is CASSLGQNTGELFF. The CDR3 coding sequence is TGCGCCAGCAGCTTGGGACAGAACACCGGGGAGCTGTTTTTT.

V gene TRBV12-5 combines with J gene TRBJ1-1, with D tentatively TRBD1 (6 bases). Between the trimmed V and J ends, which lost 6 bases and 1 base, there was a span of 12 bases. There are 14 residues in the CDR3. Germline V CDR1 and CDR2: LGHNT, FRNRAP. CDR3 coding DNA: TGTGCTAGTGGCTTACAGGGAAGGAACACTGAAGCTTTCTTT. Translated: CASGLQGRNTEAFF.

This CDR3 reads CASSLASGQGMEQYF. In nucleotides, the CDR3 is TGTGCCAGCAGCTTAGCTTCGGGACAGGGCATGGAGCAGTACTTC. This chain links TRBV7-2 with TRBJ2-7; 9 nucleotides align to TRBD1. V trimming: 0 bases; J trimming: 7 bases; junction bases outside the gene matches: 7. The CDR3 has 15 residues. Germline-derived CDR1 and CDR2 are SGHTA and FQGNSA.

The gene calls are TRBV7-8 and TRBJ2-3, with D unclear. The CDR3 sequence is 12 residues long. The germline CDR1 and CDR2 sequences are SGHVS and FQNEAQ. Trimming left V 5 bases short and J 4 bases short, with 7 bases between. CDR3 in amino acids: CASSRVPDTQYF. For the CDR3, the DNA is TGTGCCAGCAGCCGTGTTCCAGATACGCAGTATTTT.

The chain has TRBV19 and TRBJ2-2; 10 nucleotides align to TRBD2. The CDR3 loop spans 16 amino acids. With 3 bases clipped from V and 7 bases from J, the junction kept 8 bases outside the gene matches. CDR1 and CDR2 from the germline V gene are LNHDA and SQIVND (reference sequence). The DNA of the CDR3 is TGTGCCAGTAGTATTGCCAGCGGGGGGGCCGGCGGGGAGCTGTTTTTT. Amino acids: CASSIASGGAGGELFF.

This chain links TRBV30 with TRBJ2-7, with D maybe TRBD1 (6 bases). Germline CDR1 is GTSNPN and CDR2 is SVGIG (reference sequence). The CDR3 spans 15 residues. The ends were cut back, 0 bases at V and 3 bases at J, with 15 bases in the middle. The DNA of the CDR3 is TGTGCCTGGAGTGTACAGGGAAAGGGCCTCTACGAGCAGTACTTC. It specifies CAWSVQGKGLYEQYF.

The gene calls are TRBV13 and TRBJ1-5; D is ambiguous. V lost 0 bases and J lost 7, with 10 bases in between. The CDR3 covers 14 residues. CDR1 and CDR2 from the germline V gene are PRHDT and FYEKMQ (reference sequence). DNA of the CDR3: TGTGCCAGCAGCTTAGGGAGGGCCAACCAGCCCCAGCATTTT. It specifies CASSLGRANQPQHF.

CDR3 protein: CASRNRDRGPYTF. The CDR3 DNA reads as TGTGCCAGCAGGAACCGGGACAGGGGGCCCTACACCTTC. This chain links TRBV6-5 with TRBJ1-2, with 12 nucleotides matching TRBD1. V was pared by 6 bases and J by 10 bases, with 6 bases of the junction left unmatched. Per the germline V gene, CDR1 is MNHEY and CDR2 is SVGAGI. The CDR3 sequence is 13 residues long.

The chain uses TRBV7-2 and TRBJ2-5; 11 nucleotides agree with TRBD2. The CDR3 runs 16 residues. V dropped 5 bases and J dropped 4; count of bases not matched to a gene: 9. Germline V gives CDR1 SGHTA, CDR2 FQGNSA. CDR3 sequence reads: CASSTIAGGLIETQYF. The DNA of the CDR3 is TGTGCCAGCAGCACAATAGCGGGGGGGCTAATAGAGACCCAGTACTTC.

V and J are TRBV15 and TRBJ2-1; 14 bases line up with TRBD2. Germline assignment: CDR1 LNHNV and CDR2 YYDKDF (reference sequence). With 5 bases clipped from V and 0 bases from J, the junction kept 6 bases outside the gene matches. CDR3 length: 18 residues. For the CDR3, the DNA is TGTGCCACCAGCCTCTGGACTAGCGGGGGGAGCTCCTACAATGAGCAGTTCTTC. Residues: CATSLWTSGGSSYNEQFF. Drawing the rest from reference TRBV15 and TRBJ2-1, the complete variable domain is DAMVIQNPRYQVTQFGKPVTLSCSQTLNHNVMYWYQQKSSQAPKLLFHYYDKDFNNEADTPDNFQSRRPNTSFCFLDIRSPGLGDTAMYLCATSLWTSGGSSYNEQFFGPGTRLTVL.